The T cell receptor (beta chain) described here comes from a study of T cells after yellow fever vaccination. Background on the study: SMART-Seq v4 Ultra Low Input prepared the low-cell-number fractions.

This clonotype was seen ten or more times. Its antigen remains unknown. Study-level points and caveats: The secondary response was weaker but peaked faster, day 5 versus 15.

The CDR3 sequence is 15 residues long. Germline V gene data show CDR1 as SSHAT and CDR2 as FNYEAQ (reference sequence). The V segment lost 2 bases and the J segment 6 bases; nucleotides outside the gene matches: 4. Template switching by 5'RACE produced TCR cDNA, adding a universal primer site and UMIs. Using its own MiXCR run on the 5' RACE reads, TCRdb lists one record per CDR3 protein. Here the sample spans over 110,000 distinct CDR3 sequences, approximately 7.7% being singletons. The genes are TRBV7-7 and TRBJ2-3; 11 bases agree with TRBD2. The starting material was CD4+ T cells sorted from PBMCs, obtained 5 days after the yellow fever booster vaccination. The origin of this receptor is a young man who received the YFV17D yellow fever vaccine. CDR3 sequence reads: CASSLLAGGRDTQYF. Written as DNA, the CDR3 is TGTGCCAGCAGCTTACTAGCGGGAGGCCGGGATACGCAGTATTTT. Variable domain in full (rest from reference TRBV7-7 and TRBJ2-3): GAGVSQSPRYKVTKRGQDVTLRCDPISSHATLYWYQQALGQGPEFLTYFNYEAQPDKSGLPSDRFSAERPEGSISTLTIQRTEQRDSAMYRCASSLLAGGRDTQYFGPGTRLTVL.